This TCR beta chain was identified in a study of CD8+CD57+ T cells in acquired aplastic anemia. Flow cytometry had shown expanded CD8+CD57+ cells in the patients chosen for sequencing. All patients had severe acquired aplastic anemia. Patients had not yet gotten any therapy when their blood was taken for sampling. Template material for TCR beta VDJ and CDR3 profiling consisted of genomic DNA. TCRdb re-derived calls from the reads in MiXCR, one entry per CDR3 protein. Among 300,000 or so distinct CDR3 sequences listed, approximately 58% were seen once. Deletions cut 0 bases from V and 11 bases from J, with 13 bases between. This CDR3 has 13 residues. Per the germline V gene, CDR1 is SGHRS and CDR2 is YFSETQ.

This receptor was obtained from a human donor with aplastic anemia. The J gene is TRBJ2-3, the V gene TRBV5-1, with D perhaps TRBD2 (6 bases). The specimen sequenced was sorted CD4+, CD8+, or CD8+CD57+ T cells (not recorded which) from PBMCs. The CDR3: CASSLGTTIEQYF. Written as DNA, the CDR3 is TGCGCCAGCAGCTTGGGGACTACGATTGAGCAGTATTTT.